The T cell receptor beta chain under discussion was sequenced for a study of blood T cell repertoires in COVID-19. Germline CDR1 SQVTM, CDR2 ANQGSEA. This CDR3 contains 15 residues. V lost 5 bases, J lost 2 bases, and 7 bases stayed unmatched. Cohorts were determined from participant-reported clinical history. Measured with immunoSEQ multiplex PCR; TCRdb has only the in-frame clones, and not every one. The repertoire holds some 240,000 clones, around 90% seen once, with around 3.1% in the top ten. The rearrangement links TRBV29-1 to TRBJ2-2; 8 bases fit TRBD2. The source material was PBMCs or T cells enriched from blood (not recorded which). This clonotype was obtained from a woman aged 35 to 49 who had been exposed to COVID-19. As DNA, the CDR3 is TGCAGCGTTAACTTTCTAGCGGGTAACACCGGGGAGCTGTTTTTT. It encodes CSVNFLAGNTGELFF.